The 2 T cell receptor beta chains listed next were all sequenced from one sample in a study of CD8 T cells in Susac syndrome. Reverse transcription of roughly 0.5 to 1 ug RNA used random hexamers. Each CDR3 protein is one row after TCRdb ran MiXCR on the immunoSEQ multiplex PCR reads. The repertoire consists of more than 90,000 distinct CDR3 sequences, with roughly 93% occurring once and the leading ten covering 0.093%. Sequenced material: CD4+ T cells from PBMCs. The receptors come from a human donor with multiple sclerosis.

The chain recombines TRBV4-2 with TRBJ2-5; 10 nucleotides agree with TRBD2. CDR1 LGHNA and CDR2 YNFKEQ come from the germline V gene. Germline trimming cut 5 bases from V and 5 bases from J; bases unmatched to any gene: 11. The CDR3 is 16 residues long. Here the CDR3 reads CASSAGSGGAGETQYF. The CDR3 bases are TGTGCCAGCAGCGCTGGAAGCGGGGGGGCCGGTGAGACCCAGTACTTC.

In nucleotides, the CDR3 is TGTGCCAGCAACAGGGGTGCGGGGGAGCAGTACTTC. Residues: CASNRGAGEQYF. V usage is TRBV6-2 or TRBV6-3 and J usage is TRBJ2-7; D may be TRBD1 (7 bases). The germline gives CDR1 MNHEY, CDR2 SVGEGT. The V end was cut by 7 bases, the J end by 7 bases, with 14 bases between. This CDR3 contains 12 residues.